The TCR beta chain described here comes from a study of OX40 agonist ivuxolimab in advanced cancers. Study overall: Of the participants, under 50% had some prior anti-PD-1, anti-PD-L1 or anti-CTLA-4 therapy, which was allowed. Partial responses occurred in three patients (one hepatocellular carcinoma, two cutaneous melanoma).

General observations from the study: At doses 0.1 to 3.0 mg/kg, CD4+ and CD8+ clones expanded. Expanded clones belonging to CD8+ T cells outnumbered, on average, those of CD4+.

Details on this clone: Its antigen is still unknown.

Sequencing was performed with immunoSEQ multiplex PCR; in TCRdb, only in-frame clones are kept and a portion is missing. The data contain around 83,000 clones, roughly 91% of them seen just once; the ten biggest clones take up about 2.3%. This CDR3 is 13 amino acids long. With 2 bases removed from V and 8 bases from J, the gap between germline ends came to 12 bases. Germline V CDR1 and CDR2: SGHNT, YENEEA. V usage is TRBV11-3 and J usage is TRBJ1-2, with a weak D call TRBD1 (6 bases). The starting material was CD4+ or CD8+ T cells sorted from blood, obtained in a trial of the OX40 agonist ivuxolimab. The receptor was isolated from an adult with an advanced solid tumor such as melanoma, head and neck, liver or kidney cancer. CDR3 amino acids: CASSLSGGGGYTF. In nucleotides, the CDR3 is TGTGCCAGCAGCTTATCGGGGGGCGGCGGCTACACCTTC.